Following are 4 T cell receptor beta chains from one sample sequenced in a study of shared clonotypes between healthy human individuals. In the naive CD8 group, cells lacked CD45RO and were positively selected for CCR7, so terminally differentiated effector memory CD45RA+ cells were left out. Using immunoSEQ multiplex PCR, the repertoire was profiled, and TCRdb retains in-frame clones only, with some absent. The sample consists of 750,000 to 1,000,000 clones, around 93% of them appearing once. The sequencing sample was made of naive CD8+ T cells sorted from blood. The source of these receptors is a man between 25 and 39 years old in good health.

With regard to this clone: The sample holds other DNA sequences that translate to the same CDR3. This chain uses TRBV7-9 with TRBJ1-5; D is perhaps TRBD1 (5 bases). V was shortened by 5 bases and J by 2 bases, with 13 bases between the two germline ends. Germline lookup yields CDR1 SEHNR and CDR2 FQNEAQ (reference sequence). The CDR3 has 15 amino acids. CDR3: CASSPRGGGNQPQHF. The CDR3 region has the DNA TGTGCCAGCAGCCCCCGCGGGGGTGGCAATCAGCCCCAGCATTTT.

The J gene is TRBJ2-7, the V gene TRBV25-1, with D uncertain. This CDR3 has 13 residues. Germline V gives CDR1 MGHDK, CDR2 SYGVNS. Trimming took off 5 bases at V and 5 bases at J, with 13 bases between the two ends. The CDR3 DNA follows: TGTGCCAGCAGTAACCATAGAAGGGACGAGCAGTACTTC. It specifies CASSNHRRDEQYF.

The chain recombines TRBV19 with TRBJ2-7; tentative D call: TRBD2 (5 bases). Germline lookup yields CDR1 LNHDA and CDR2 SQIVND (reference sequence). V lost 6 bases, J lost 3 bases, and 18 bases lay in between. The CDR3 contains 15 residues. The DNA of the CDR3 is TGTGCCAGTAGCCCCAGCACCGGGATCTACTACGAGCAGTACTTC. It specifies CASSPSTGIYYEQYF.

The J gene is TRBJ2-7, the V gene TRBV6-1; no clear D. Germline lookup yields CDR1 MNHNS and CDR2 SASEGT. The V end was cut by 1 base, the J end by 2 bases, with 6 bases between. CDR3 length: 13 amino acids. Here the CDR3 DNA reads TGTGCCAGCAGTGAAGGAGAAACCTACGAGCAGTACTTC. It encodes CASSEGETYEQYF.